These 24 T cell receptor beta chains originate from one sample sequenced in a study of blood T cell repertoires in COVID-19. The method was immunoSEQ multiplex PCR; TCRdb's version includes in-frame clones alone and lacks a portion of them. The table includes around 230,000 clones, 83% detected once. Sequenced: peripheral blood. The receptors come from a woman aged 40 to 49 with active or convalescent COVID-19.

V usage is TRBV7-2 and J usage is TRBJ1-1; TRBD1 matches 8 bases. Looked up from germline, CDR1 is SGHTA and CDR2 is FQGNSA. Trimming cost V 5 bases and J 4 bases; bases outside gene matches: 9. The CDR3 loop spans 15 amino acids. The CDR3 loop is CASSEPNRGSTEAFF. The DNA of the CDR3 is TGTGCCAGCAGCGAACCAAACAGGGGGAGCACTGAAGCTTTCTTT.

This chain joins TRBV24-1 and TRBJ2-1; 12 nucleotides align to TRBD2. The V gene's germline CDR1 is KGHDR and CDR2 SFDVKD. The CDR3 sequence is 16 residues long. After removal of 3 bases from V and 7 bases from J, the junction contained 6 bases not matched to a gene. CDR3: CATSDQGLAGFNEQFF. In DNA form, the CDR3 reads TGTGCCACCAGTGATCAGGGACTAGCGGGTTTTAATGAGCAGTTCTTC.

The chain couples TRBV11-3 to TRBJ1-1; D remains unclear. Per germline, CDR1 SGHNT and CDR2 YENEEA. Trimming shortened V by 4 bases and J by 0 bases, and 9 bases separated the two germline ends. The CDR3 has 14 amino acids. CDR3 DNA sequence: TGTGCCAGCAGCTCGGGATTCATGAACACTGAAGCTTTCTTT. Translated: CASSSGFMNTEAFF.

Written as DNA, the CDR3 is TGTGCCAGCAGCCAAGAGGCGGGACTCAACCTCGGCACAGATACGCAGTATTTT. It encodes CASSQEAGLNLGTDTQYF. V gene TRBV3-1 (or the pseudogene TRBV3-2) combines with J gene TRBJ2-3, with a weak D call TRBD2 (6 bases). The CDR3 loop spans 18 amino acids. Between the trimmed V and J ends, which lost 0 bases and 1 base, there was a span of 17 bases. Per the germline V gene, CDR1 is LGHDT and CDR2 is YNNKEL (reference sequence).

The CDR3 bases are TGTGCCACCAGTGATTTGACTGGGGCAGGGGGCACAGATACGCAGTATTTT. Its protein is CATSDLTGAGGTDTQYF. The chain uses TRBV24-1 and TRBJ2-3, with D possibly matching TRBD1 (6 bases). Trimming cost V 0 bases and J 1 base, with 13 bases left between them. This CDR3 is 17 amino acids long. Germline CDR1 is KGHDR and CDR2 is SFDVKD.

V usage is TRBV29-1 and J usage is TRBJ1-2, with D perhaps matching TRBD1 (6 bases). This CDR3 has 13 amino acids. CDR1 and CDR2 from the germline V gene are SQVTM and ANQGSEA. With 6 bases removed from V and 5 bases from J, the gap between germline ends came to 16 bases. CDR3 coding DNA: TGCAGCGTACGACAGGTCCAGGGGTATGGCTACACCTTC. This gives the protein CSVRQVQGYGYTF.

The chain couples TRBV30 to TRBJ1-2, with TRBD1 matching 7 bases. Trimming cost V 3 bases and J 7 bases; bases outside gene matches: 2. CDR3 size: 11 residues. Germline loops: CDR1 GTSNPN, CDR2 SVGIG (reference sequence). The CDR3 protein is CAWRWDSGYTF. The CDR3 DNA follows: TGTGCCTGGAGATGGGACAGTGGCTACACCTTC.

The gene calls are TRBV5-1 and TRBJ2-7; D may be TRBD2 (5 bases). This CDR3 has 12 residues. CDR1 and CDR2 (germline): SGHRS, YFSETQ. Trimming shortened V by 4 bases and J by 5 bases, and 10 bases separated the two germline ends. The CDR3 DNA reads as TGCGCCAGCAGCCACCCCGGGAACGAGCAGTACTTC. As protein: CASSHPGNEQYF. Full variable domain (missing parts from reference TRBV5-1 and TRBJ2-7): KAGVTQTPRYLIKTRGQQVTLSCSPISGHRSVSWYQQTPGQGLQFLFEYFSETQRNKGNFPGRFSGRQFSNSRSEMNVSTLELGDSALYLCASSHPGNEQYFGPGTRLTVT.

This sequence joins TRBV19 and TRBJ1-2; 10 bases fit TRBD1. This CDR3 has 15 amino acids. J was trimmed by 2 bases and V by 5 bases; bases with no gene match: 5. Germline assignment: CDR1 LNHDA and CDR2 SQIVND (reference sequence). Here the CDR3 DNA reads TGTGCCAGTAGTGTCCGGACAGGGGGAAACTATGGCTACACCTTC. It is translated as CASSVRTGGNYGYTF.

This chain links TRBV11-3 with TRBJ2-1; 13 bases align to TRBD2. This CDR3 contains 18 residues. V lost 1 base, J lost 7 bases, and 10 bases stayed unmatched. From germline, CDR1 is SGHNT and CDR2 YENEEA. CDR3 nucleotide sequence: TGTGCCAGCAGCTTAGTAGGACTAGCGGGAGACTTTCGTAATGAGCAGTTCTTC. Translated: CASSLVGLAGDFRNEQFF.

The V gene is TRBV7-9, the J gene TRBJ1-4; D may be TRBD1 (5 bases). V dropped 0 bases and J dropped 6 bases, with 8 bases sitting between them. Germline V gene data show CDR1 as SEHNR and CDR2 as FQNEAQ (reference sequence). This CDR3 comprises 14 residues. CDR3 bases: TGTGCCAGCAGCTTAGCGTTCAGGGATGAAAAACTGTTTTTT. The encoded protein is CASSLAFRDEKLFF.

The rearrangement links TRBV13 to TRBJ2-1, with 9 positions matching TRBD1. V lost 5 bases to trimming and J lost 3 bases; unmatched junction nucleotides: 5. There are 15 residues in the CDR3. Per germline, CDR1 PRHDT and CDR2 FYEKMQ (reference sequence). The CDR3 protein is CASSPQGAGYNEQFF. The CDR3 bases are TGTGCCAGCAGCCCACAGGGGGCTGGCTACAATGAGCAGTTCTTC.

The genes are TRBV10-1 and TRBJ2-7; D is unclear. CDR3 length: 14 residues. The V end was cut by 0 bases, the J end by 2 bases, with 8 bases between. CDR1 WNHNN and CDR2 SYGVQD come from the germline V gene (reference sequence). The CDR3 DNA sequence: TGCGCCAGCAGTGAGTCGAAGCCCCCCTACGAGCAGTACTTC. Its translation is CASSESKPPYEQYF.

The chain links TRBV28 to TRBJ1-1; D unresolved. V was shortened by 11 bases and J by 4 bases, with 20 bases between the two germline ends. CDR1 is MDHEN and CDR2 is SYDVKM in the germline V gene. The CDR3 totals 14 residues. The CDR3 DNA reads as TGTGCCTCTCTGGGCGCGGGATTCATCACTGAAGCTTTCTTT. The encoded protein is CASLGAGFITEAFF.

V gene TRBV6-5 combines with J gene TRBJ2-1; D is possibly TRBD2 (5 bases). The V gene's germline CDR1 is MNHEY and CDR2 SVGAGI. The CDR3 runs 14 residues. V was trimmed by 0 bases and J by 2 bases, leaving 5 bases between them. CDR3 in DNA: TGTGCCAGCAGTTACTCGACTACCTACAATGAGCAGTTCTTC. Its protein is CASSYSTTYNEQFF.

The chain links TRBV7-2 to TRBJ1-2; D is possibly TRBD1 (6 bases). This CDR3 is built from 19 residues. Trimming took off 5 bases at V and 3 bases at J, with 28 bases between the two ends. CDR1 and CDR2 from the germline V gene are SGHTA and FQGNSA. The CDR3 region is CASSAYLGTHDARYYGYTF. The CDR3 region has the DNA TGTGCCAGCAGCGCGTACCTCGGGACACACGACGCACGATACTATGGCTACACCTTC.

For the CDR3, the DNA is TGTGCCACCAGCGCGGACAGGGGCCAAGAGACCCAGTACTTC. It is translated as CATSADRGQETQYF. The chain is built from TRBV15 and TRBJ2-5; 9 positions agree with TRBD1. This CDR3 spans 14 amino acids. Germline trimming cut 5 bases from V and 1 base from J; bases unmatched to any gene: 2. Germline V gene lookup returns CDR1 LNHNV and CDR2 YYDKDF (reference sequence). Full variable domain (rest looked up from reference TRBV15 and TRBJ2-5): DAMVIQNPRYQVTQFGKPVTLSCSQTLNHNVMYWYQQKSSQAPKLLFHYYDKDFNNEADTPDNFQSRRPNTSFCFLDIRSPGLGDTAMYLCATSADRGQETQYFGPGTRLLVL.

The rearrangement links TRBV6-5 to TRBJ1-2, with D possibly being TRBD1 (6 bases). The CDR3 loop spans 14 amino acids. Trimming stripped 1 base from V and 4 bases from J, with 10 bases between. The germline V gene encodes CDR1 MNHEY and CDR2 SVGAGI. This CDR3 reads CASSYLGGGYGYTF. Written as DNA, the CDR3 is TGTGCCAGCAGTTACTTGGGAGGGGGCTATGGCTACACCTTC.

The V call is TRBV5-1, the J call TRBJ2-5; TRBD1 matches 11 bases. The CDR3 runs to 16 residues. Losses at the gene ends were 4 bases for V and 5 bases for J; bases not matched to a gene: 10. Germline CDR1 SGHRS, CDR2 YFSETQ. CDR3 sequence reads: CASSTKRTGGRETQYF. The DNA of the CDR3 is TGCGCCAGCAGCACCAAAAGGACAGGGGGCAGGGAGACCCAGTACTTC.

The chain uses TRBV18 and TRBJ2-7; 7 positions agree with TRBD1. Trimming cost V 0 bases and J 2 bases; bases outside gene matches: 7. Per the germline V gene, CDR1 is KGHSH and CDR2 is LQKENI. CDR3 length: 16 residues. The CDR3 DNA reads as TGTGCCAGCTCACCACCCTCCCGACAGGGTACCTACGAGCAGTACTTC. This sequence encodes CASSPPSRQGTYEQYF.

This chain uses TRBV29-1 with TRBJ1-2, with TRBD1 identical over 7 bases. Germline V gene sequence: CDR1 SQVTM, CDR2 ANQGSEA. CDR3 length: 14 residues. J lost 5 bases, V lost 6 bases, and 12 bases had no gene match. The CDR3 DNA follows: TGCAGCGTCTCCGATATTTGGGACAGTTATGGCTACACCTTC. Its translation: CSVSDIWDSYGYTF.

The V call is TRBV30, the J call TRBJ1-1; D gene unclear. V lost 4 bases to trimming and J lost 0 bases, with 9 bases between them. Per the germline V gene, CDR1 is GTSNPN and CDR2 is SVGIG (reference sequence). CDR3 length equals 13 residues. The CDR3 bases are TGTGCCTGGACCCAGTACCTGAACACTGAAGCTTTCTTT. It is translated as CAWTQYLNTEAFF.

The chain is built from TRBV11-2 and TRBJ2-3, with a possible D match to TRBD2 (5 bases). The V gene's germline CDR1 is SGHAT and CDR2 FQNNGV. This CDR3 contains 15 residues. Trimming removed 7 bases from V and 7 bases from J, with 21 bases in between. CDR3 loop: CASTRSSSSGNTQYF. CDR3 DNA sequence: TGTGCCAGCACCCGTAGTAGTAGCTCGGGGAATACGCAGTATTTT.

The genes are TRBV19 and TRBJ2-7, with D possibly being TRBD2 (6 bases). The CDR3 contains 14 residues. CDR1 and CDR2 (germline): LNHDA, SQIVND (reference sequence). V was shortened by 4 bases and J by 2 bases, with 12 bases between the two germline ends. The DNA of the CDR3 is TGTGCCAGTAGTACGAGCGGGCGTCCCTACGAGCAGTACTTC. Protein: CASSTSGRPYEQYF.